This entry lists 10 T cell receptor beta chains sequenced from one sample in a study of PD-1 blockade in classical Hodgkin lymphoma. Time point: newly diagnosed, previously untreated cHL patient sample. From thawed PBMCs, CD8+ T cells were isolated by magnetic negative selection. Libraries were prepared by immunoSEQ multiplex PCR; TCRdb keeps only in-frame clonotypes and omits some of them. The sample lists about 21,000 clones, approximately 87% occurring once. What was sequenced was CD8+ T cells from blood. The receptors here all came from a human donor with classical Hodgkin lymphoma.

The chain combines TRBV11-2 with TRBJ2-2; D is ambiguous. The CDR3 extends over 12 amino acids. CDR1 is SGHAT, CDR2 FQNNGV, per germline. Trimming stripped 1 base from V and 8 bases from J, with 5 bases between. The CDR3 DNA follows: TGTGCCAGCAGCTTAGTCTTGGGGGAGCTGTTTTTT. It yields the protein CASSLVLGELFF.

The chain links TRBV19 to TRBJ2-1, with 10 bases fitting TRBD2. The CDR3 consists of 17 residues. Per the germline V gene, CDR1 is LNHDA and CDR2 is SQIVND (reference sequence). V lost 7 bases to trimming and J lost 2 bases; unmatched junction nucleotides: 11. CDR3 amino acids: CASTPLGSGGAYNEQFF. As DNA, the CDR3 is TGTGCCAGTACCCCTCTGGGGAGCGGGGGGGCCTACAATGAGCAGTTCTTC.

CDR3 sequence (DNA): TGTGCCAGCAGTCACCTCCGGAGCACCCAAGAGACCCAGTACTTC. Protein: CASSHLRSTQETQYF. The chain couples TRBV6-5 to TRBJ2-5; the D is unclear. The germline V gene has CDR1 MNHEY and CDR2 SVGAGI. V was cut by 5 bases and J by 1 base, with 14 bases left in between. This CDR3 has 15 amino acids.

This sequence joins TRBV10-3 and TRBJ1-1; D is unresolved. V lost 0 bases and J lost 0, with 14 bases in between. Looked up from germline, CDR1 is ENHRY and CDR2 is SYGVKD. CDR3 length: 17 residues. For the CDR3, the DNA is TGTGCCATCAGTGAGTCCCCTGGACTAAGTATGAACACTGAAGCTTTCTTT. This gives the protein CAISESPGLSMNTEAFF.

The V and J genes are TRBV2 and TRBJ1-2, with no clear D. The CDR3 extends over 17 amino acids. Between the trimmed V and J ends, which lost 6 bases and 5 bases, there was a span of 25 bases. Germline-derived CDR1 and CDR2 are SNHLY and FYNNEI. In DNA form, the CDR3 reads TGTGCCAGCAGACACTCGAGCGCAGAGAAATGGTATTATGGCTACACCTTC. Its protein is CASRHSSAEKWYYGYTF.

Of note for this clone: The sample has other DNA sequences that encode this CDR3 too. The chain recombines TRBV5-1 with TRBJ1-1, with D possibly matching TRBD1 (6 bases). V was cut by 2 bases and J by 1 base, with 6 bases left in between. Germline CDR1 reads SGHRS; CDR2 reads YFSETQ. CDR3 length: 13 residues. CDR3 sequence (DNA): TGCGCCAGCAGCTTAGGGGGGAACACTGAAGCTTTCTTT. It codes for CASSLGGNTEAFF.

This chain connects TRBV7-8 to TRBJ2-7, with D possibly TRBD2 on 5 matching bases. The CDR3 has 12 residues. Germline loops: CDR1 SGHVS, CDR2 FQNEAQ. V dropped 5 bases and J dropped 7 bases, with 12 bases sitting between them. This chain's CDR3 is CASSPGIQEQYF. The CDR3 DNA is TGTGCCAGCAGCCCCGGGATACAAGAGCAGTACTTC.

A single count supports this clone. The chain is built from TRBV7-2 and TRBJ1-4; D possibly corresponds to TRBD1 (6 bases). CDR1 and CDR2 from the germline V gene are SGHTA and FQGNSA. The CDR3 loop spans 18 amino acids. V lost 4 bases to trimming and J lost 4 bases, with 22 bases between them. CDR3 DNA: TGTGCCAGCAGCTCCCAATTGGCAGGGGCCGGGGGTAATGAAAAACTGTTTTTT. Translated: CASSSQLAGAGGNEKLFF.

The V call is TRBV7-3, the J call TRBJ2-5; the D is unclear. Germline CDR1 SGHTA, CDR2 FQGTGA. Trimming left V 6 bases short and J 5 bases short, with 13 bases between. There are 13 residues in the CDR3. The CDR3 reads CASSLSSGETQYF. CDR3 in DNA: TGTGCCAGCAGTTTGAGCTCCGGGGAGACCCAGTACTTC. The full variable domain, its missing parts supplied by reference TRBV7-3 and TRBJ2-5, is GAGVSQTPSNKVTEKGKYVELRCDPISGHTALYWYRQSLGQGPEFLIYFQGTGAADDSGLPNDRFFAVRPEGSVSTLKIQRTERGDSAVYLCASSLSSGETQYFGPGTRLLVL.

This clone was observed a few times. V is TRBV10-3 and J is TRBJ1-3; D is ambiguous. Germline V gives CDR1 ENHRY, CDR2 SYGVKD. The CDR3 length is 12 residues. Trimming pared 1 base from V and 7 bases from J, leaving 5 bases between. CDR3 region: CAISEYRNTIYF. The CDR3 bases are TGTGCCATCAGTGAGTACCGGAACACCATATATTTT.